This T cell receptor (beta chain) originates from a study of T cell responses to AZD1222 COVID-19 vaccine. Turning to this clone: The antigen is unknown.

Some clones are missing from TCRdb's copy, which holds only in-frame ones; the method was immunoSEQ multiplex PCR. This table has more than 85,000 clones, approximately 87% appearing once. Notes on the study in general: Mostly white British, mostly female donors; authors suggested clonal diversity may be underestimated.

This material consisted of peripheral blood, taken on day 0 of AZD1222 vaccination. The origin of this receptor is an adult in good health.

The CDR3 sequence is CASSVRGTPQETQYF. Written as DNA, the CDR3 is TGTGCCAGCAGTGTGCGGGGGACTCCCCAAGAGACCCAGTACTTC. The rearrangement joins TRBV2 to TRBJ2-5; 7 bases line up with TRBD2. The CDR3 is 15 residues long. Per the germline V gene, CDR1 is SNHLY and CDR2 is FYNNEI. V trimming: 4 bases; J trimming: 1 base; junction bases outside the gene matches: 6.